One and the same sample provided the 14 T cell receptor beta chains below, sequenced in a study of breast tumors, draining lymph nodes, adjacent tissues. Samples came from axillary lymph nodes draining the breast cancer. MiXCR, applied by TCRdb to the multiplex PCR reads, yields one record per CDR3 protein. Here the sample spans approximately 150,000 distinct CDR3 sequences, about 33% being singletons. Sequencing was performed on axillary lymph node tissue. These receptors were collected from a female donor with breast cancer. Some clones in this sample may be carry-over from other donors' samples.

The chain employs TRBV4-2 and TRBJ1-1, with 7 bases fitting TRBD1. With 0 bases clipped from V and 5 bases from J, the junction kept 3 bases outside the gene matches. Germline loops: CDR1 LGHNA, CDR2 YNFKEQ. There are 14 residues in the CDR3. The chain's CDR3 is CASSQDRGETEAFF. Here the CDR3 DNA reads TGTGCCAGCAGCCAAGACAGGGGGGAGACTGAAGCTTTCTTT.

This clonotype was detected only a few times. Just one base apart from a much larger clone, this may be a read error. CDR3 sequence (DNA): TGTGCCAGCGGTCTTTTGGGAGATACGCAGTATTTT. It codes for CASGLLGDTQYF. The chain is built from TRBV6-5 and TRBJ2-3; D uncertain. V lost 8 bases and J lost 5, with 11 bases in between. Germline lookup yields CDR1 MNHEY and CDR2 SVGAGI. The CDR3 has 12 residues.

This chain connects TRBV5-1 to TRBJ2-7; TRBD2 matches 7 bases. There are 14 residues in the CDR3. Germline V gene data show CDR1 as SGHRS and CDR2 as YFSETQ. The junction had 6 bases not matched to a gene; V was cut back by 0 bases and J by 6 bases. Here the CDR3 DNA reads TGCGCCAGCAGCTTGGCGGCGGGGAGGGTCGAGCAGTACTTC. This encodes CASSLAAGRVEQYF.

This clonotype was seen repeatedly, ten times or more. The chain is built from TRBV7-9 and TRBJ2-7; possible D gene TRBD2, 6 bases. V dropped 8 bases and J dropped 1 base, with 15 bases sitting between them. Germline lookup yields CDR1 SEHNR and CDR2 FQNEAQ (reference sequence). The CDR3 runs 14 residues. In DNA form, the CDR3 reads TGTGCCAGCCGCAGCGGGTCAGATTCCTACGAGCAGTACTTC. Translation: CASRSGSDSYEQYF.

Concerning this clonotype itself: The junction does not match germline at one end; this may be a read error. The chain joins TRBV20-1 to TRBJ2-6; 8 bases fit TRBD2. Germline CDR1 reads DFQATT; CDR2 reads SNEGSKA (reference sequence). This CDR3 spans 18 amino acids. The CDR3 coding sequence is TGCGGTGCTAGAGATCGCTTAGCGGGGAGCTCTGGGGCCAACGTTCTGACTTTC. It encodes CGARDRLAGSSGANVLTF.

A few counts support this clonotype. This sequence joins TRBV27 and TRBJ1-6, with D possibly TRBD1 on 6 matching bases. V was cut by 2 bases and J by 0 bases, with 20 bases left in between. The CDR3 is 20 amino acids. Germline lookup yields CDR1 MNHEY and CDR2 SMNVEV (reference sequence). The CDR3 sequence: CASSLKPSTGPSSYNSPLHF. Written as DNA, the CDR3 is TGTGCCAGCAGTTTAAAGCCATCGACAGGTCCCAGCTCCTATAATTCACCCCTCCACTTT.

This clonotype was seen a few times. The J gene is TRBJ2-2, the V gene TRBV6-1; TRBD2 matches 11 bases. The CDR3 is 15 amino acids. J gave up 4 bases and V 2 bases, and 0 bases lay outside the gene matches. Germline V gene lookup returns CDR1 MNHNS and CDR2 SASEGT. The CDR3 coding sequence is TGTGCCAGCAGTGAACTAGCGGGGGGCACCGGGGAGCTGTTTTTT. Its translation is CASSELAGGTGELFF.

The rearrangement joins TRBV6-6 to TRBJ1-4; D ambiguous. The CDR3 extends over 13 amino acids. With 7 bases removed from V and 8 bases from J, the gap between germline ends came to 14 bases. Germline assignment: CDR1 MNHNY and CDR2 SVGAGI (reference sequence). The CDR3 loop reads CASNPPGPEKLFF. The DNA of the CDR3 is TGTGCCAGCAATCCACCAGGACCCGAAAAACTGTTTTTT.

The J gene is TRBJ2-5, the V gene TRBV12-3 or TRBV12-4, with D possibly matching TRBD2 (5 bases). CDR3 size: 12 residues. The V end lost 2 bases, the J end lost 7 bases, and 8 bases lay between the germline ends. The CDR3 here is CASSLMAGTQYF. Here the CDR3 DNA reads TGTGCCAGCAGTTTAATGGCGGGGACCCAGTACTTC.

The table lists this clonotype with many counts. The chain recombines TRBV29-1 with TRBJ2-1; TRBD2 matches at 9 bases. The CDR3 totals 17 residues. Germline-derived CDR1 and CDR2 are SQVTM and ANQGSEA. The junction had 17 bases not matched to a gene; V was cut back by 7 bases and J by 4 bases. In DNA, the CDR3 is TGCAGCGGCAAGGGACTAGCCGCCGACCTGATATACAATGAGCAGTTCTTC. It is translated as CSGKGLAADLIYNEQFF.

This clonotype was recorded at least ten times. The chain combines TRBV7-2 with TRBJ2-1; no firm D call. Germline CDR1 SGHTA, CDR2 FQGNSA. CDR3 length: 18 amino acids. V was cut by 0 bases and J by 6 bases, with 21 bases left in between. CDR3 DNA: TGTGCCAGCAGCTTAGCCGGCCGTGTTCCCCTGGGTGGCAATGAGCAGTTCTTC. It is translated as CASSLAGRVPLGGNEQFF.

This chain links TRBV19 with TRBJ2-2, with D possibly TRBD1 on 5 matching bases. CDR3 size: 16 residues. Germline V gives CDR1 LNHDA, CDR2 SQIVND (reference sequence). Between the trimmed V and J ends, which lost 5 bases and 1 base, there was a span of 14 bases. The CDR3 DNA follows: TGTGCCAGTAGTCCACAAGATGACAGGAACACCGGGGAGCTGTTTTTT. Encoded protein: CASSPQDDRNTGELFF.

This clonotype appeared a single time. J is TRBJ2-1 and V is TRBV11-2, with TRBD2 matching 8 bases. J was trimmed by 10 bases and V by 11 bases; bases with no gene match: 4. The CDR3 is 10 amino acids. Germline V gene lookup returns CDR1 SGHAT and CDR2 FQNNGV. The CDR3 region has the DNA TGTGCCCCGGGGGGGGGCGAGCAGTTCTTC. Translation: CAPGGGEQFF.

As regards this clonotype: Just one base apart from a much larger clone, this may be a read error. The chain carries TRBV5-6 and TRBJ2-3, with D unclear. The germline V and J ends were trimmed by 2 bases and 5 bases, with 15 bases remaining between them. CDR3 length equals 15 residues. From germline, CDR1 is SGHDT and CDR2 YYEEEE. DNA for the CDR3: TGTGCCAGCAGCTTTAACGGACCAGGTGGAGATACGCAGTATTTT. This sequence encodes CASSFNGPGGDTQYF.